This note documents a single TCR beta chain sequence. Its cognate antigen is unknown. Germline values: CDR1 SGDLS, CDR2 YYNGEE. The CDR3 totals 13 residues. Trimming removed 1 base at V and 3 bases at J, with 7 bases between. Isolated RNA was reverse transcribed in full, so expressed TCRB transcripts were sequenced. The repertoire was sequenced with immunoSEQ multiplex PCR; TCRdb's copy has only in-frame clones and lacks some. The sample comprises 300,000 to 350,000 clones, around 15% of which are singletons, and more than 6.5% rests with the top ten. This entry comes from a study of beta chain features in type 1 diabetes. Study outcomes and limitations: More deletions and fewer insertions at VDJ junctions were seen in type 1 diabetes patients.

This rearrangement joins TRBV9 to TRBJ2-5; D is unclear. The receptor was derived from a man between 25 and 39 years old in good health. Sequenced material: central memory CD4+ T cells from blood. CDR3 sequence: CASSVSSEETQYF. Here the CDR3 DNA reads TGTGCCAGCAGCGTATCCAGCGAAGAGACCCAGTACTTC.